Below are 6 T cell receptor beta chains sequenced from a single sample in a study of OX40 agonist ivuxolimab in advanced cancers. Clones were sequenced by immunoSEQ multiplex PCR, and TCRdb holds only the in-frame ones, with some missing. The sample lists 100,000 to 140,000 clones, about 91% occurring once. Sample: CD4+ or CD8+ T cells sorted from blood, taken in a trial of the OX40 agonist ivuxolimab. Every receptor here comes from an adult with an advanced solid tumor such as melanoma, head and neck, liver or kidney cancer.

The chain recombines TRBV7-8 with TRBJ1-2; the match to TRBD1 covers 7 bases. The germline CDR1 and CDR2 sequences are SGHVS and FQNEAQ. With V trimmed by 1 base and J by 0 bases, 8 bases remained unmatched. CDR3 size: 17 residues. CDR3 loop: CASSLGPGGPTNYGYTF. In DNA form, the CDR3 reads TGTGCCAGCAGCTTAGGGCCAGGGGGACCGACTAACTATGGCTACACCTTC.

The chain recombines TRBV18 with TRBJ2-2; 7 nucleotides align to TRBD1. Germline V lookup: CDR1 KGHSH, CDR2 LQKENI. V shed 9 bases, J shed 2 bases, and the junction held 9 bases outside the gene matches. CDR3 length: 15 amino acids. CDR3 sequence (DNA): TGTGCCAGTTTAGACCGGACAGGAAACACCGGGGAGCTGTTTTTT. This sequence encodes CASLDRTGNTGELFF.

The rearrangement links TRBV11-2 to TRBJ2-3; perhaps TRBD1 as D (6 bases). The germline V gene encodes CDR1 SGHAT and CDR2 FQNNGV. This CDR3 is built from 12 residues. Trimming cost V 5 bases and J 3 bases, with 6 bases left between them. The CDR3 nucleotides read TGTGCCAGCAGCAGGGGGACAGATACGCAGTATTTT. It codes for CASSRGTDTQYF.

The V and J genes are TRBV5-5 and TRBJ2-3, with 10 nucleotides matching TRBD2. Germline trimming cut 4 bases from V and 1 base from J; bases unmatched to any gene: 15. This CDR3 is 19 amino acids long. The germline V gene encodes CDR1 SGHKS and CDR2 YYEKEE (reference sequence). CDR3 region: CASSQHASGSSLRTDTQYF. The CDR3 DNA follows: TGTGCCAGCAGCCAACACGCTAGCGGGAGTTCTCTCCGCACAGATACGCAGTATTTT.

V and J are TRBV19 and TRBJ1-1; D may be TRBD1 (5 bases). The germline V gene encodes CDR1 LNHDA and CDR2 SQIVND (reference sequence). V lost 6 bases and J lost 1, with 15 bases in between. The CDR3 covers 15 residues. This chain's CDR3 is CASRGGSGSNTEAFF. The DNA of the CDR3 is TGTGCCAGTAGGGGGGGGAGCGGATCGAACACTGAAGCTTTCTTT.

The rearrangement uses TRBV13 and TRBJ2-1; D is uncertain. The CDR3 extends over 13 amino acids. Per the germline V gene, CDR1 is PRHDT and CDR2 is FYEKMQ (reference sequence). V lost 4 bases and J lost 6, with 10 bases in between. CDR3 DNA: TGTGCCAGCAGCTCACAATTATCCAATGAGCAGTTCTTC. It specifies CASSSQLSNEQFF.